These T cell receptor beta chains were read from a single sample in a study of T cells in Graves' hyperthyroidism and ophthalmopathy. TCRdb itself ran the multiplex PCR reads through MiXCR, one entry per CDR3 protein. The data show 560,000 or so distinct CDR3 sequences, with under 60% seen just once and about 8.2% held by the top ten. The sequencing sample was made of peripheral blood or thyroid tissue (not recorded which). Receptor source: a woman aged 18-29 years with Graves' hyperthyroidism. Each CDR3 is given with its conserved first and last residue. The order of the fields is J gene, clone size, D gene, V gene, CDR3 DNA, CDR3 protein. D genes are given only for firm matches. Only some rows state a clone size, as once, few, many or a class for expanded clones.

j_gene: TRBJ1-5; abundance: few; d_gene: .; v_gene: TRBV25-1; CDR3nt: TGTGCCAGCAGTTACCGGCAGAATCAGCCCCAGCATTTT; CDR3aa: CASSYRQNQPQHF
j_gene: TRBJ2-7; abundance: few; d_gene: .; v_gene: TRBV7-9; CDR3nt: TGTGCCAGCAGCTTAGCGGCCAGGGCCTACGAGCAGTACTTC; CDR3aa: CASSLAARAYEQYF
j_gene: TRBJ2-7; abundance: few; d_gene: TRBD1; v_gene: TRBV13; CDR3nt: TGTGCCAGCAGCTCGTCCGGGACAGGGTGGTACGAGCAGTACTTC; CDR3aa: CASSSSGTGWYEQYF
j_gene: TRBJ1-4; abundance: many; d_gene: .; v_gene: TRBV10-3; CDR3nt: TGTGCCATCAGTATAGCAACTAATGAAAAACTGTTTTTT; CDR3aa: CAISIATNEKLFF
j_gene: TRBJ1-5; abundance: .; d_gene: .; v_gene: TRBV4-2; CDR3nt: TGTGCCAGCAGCCAAGCCCAGGGACCTCAGCCCCAGCATTTT; CDR3aa: CASSQAQGPQPQHF
j_gene: TRBJ1-1; abundance: few; d_gene: TRBD1; v_gene: TRBV19; CDR3nt: TGTGCCAGTAGTTCACGACAGGGAGGAGGTCGGACTGAAGCTTTCTTT; CDR3aa: CASSSRQGGGRTEAFF
j_gene: TRBJ2-5; abundance: few; d_gene: TRBD2; v_gene: TRBV20-1; CDR3nt: TGCAGTGAGACGCGGGGGTCAGTAGAGACCCAGTACTTC; CDR3aa: CSETRGSVETQYF
j_gene: TRBJ2-7; abundance: .; d_gene: .; v_gene: TRBV10-3; CDR3nt: TGTGCCATCACCAGTGATGGGCATGCTTACGAGCAGTACTTC; CDR3aa: CAITSDGHAYEQYF
j_gene: TRBJ1-3; abundance: .; d_gene: .; v_gene: TRBV15; CDR3nt: TGTGCCACCAGCAGAGGGGCAGGAAACACCATATATTTT; CDR3aa: CATSRGAGNTIYF
j_gene: TRBJ1-1; abundance: few; d_gene: TRBD1; v_gene: TRBV7-6; CDR3nt: TGTGCCAGCAGCCCGAGGAAGGGGGCGGACACTGAAGCTTTCTTT; CDR3aa: CASSPRKGADTEAFF
j_gene: TRBJ1-5; abundance: .; d_gene: .; v_gene: TRBV7-9; CDR3nt: TGTGCCAGCAGCTTCAGTGGACAGCAGAATCAGCCCCAGCATTTT; CDR3aa: CASSFSGQQNQPQHF
j_gene: TRBJ1-3; abundance: .; d_gene: TRBD1; v_gene: TRBV2; CDR3nt: TGTGCCAGCAGTGGACAGGGACCTGGAAACACCATATATTTT; CDR3aa: CASSGQGPGNTIYF
j_gene: TRBJ2-6; abundance: .; d_gene: TRBD1; v_gene: TRBV24-1; CDR3nt: TGTGCCACCAGTATCACAGGGGACTCTGGGGCCAACGTCCTGACTTTC; CDR3aa: CATSITGDSGANVLTF
j_gene: TRBJ2-5; abundance: .; d_gene: .; v_gene: TRBV5-1; CDR3nt: TGCGCCAGCAGCTTAAACTCTAAGACCCAGTACTTC; CDR3aa: CASSLNSKTQYF
j_gene: TRBJ2-7; abundance: few; d_gene: .; v_gene: TRBV25-1; CDR3nt: TGTGCCAGCAGCCAAGGACTGAACTCCTACATCTCCTACGAGCAGTACTTC; CDR3aa: CASSQGLNSYISYEQYF
j_gene: TRBJ1-5; abundance: few; d_gene: .; v_gene: TRBV19; CDR3nt: TGTGCCAGTAGCCCGAGGGCTAGCAATCAGCCCCAGCATTTT; CDR3aa: CASSPRASNQPQHF
j_gene: TRBJ2-1; abundance: .; d_gene: TRBD2; v_gene: TRBV10-2; CDR3nt: TGCGCCAGCAGCTTAAGTAGCGGGAGAGGTGATGAGCAGTTCTTC; CDR3aa: CASSLSSGRGDEQFF
j_gene: TRBJ1-3; abundance: once; d_gene: .; v_gene: TRBV10-3; CDR3nt: TGTGCCAGCAGCCAAGATTTGAGGGCTGGAAACACCATATATTTT; CDR3aa: CASSQDLRAGNTIYF
j_gene: TRBJ2-7; abundance: .; d_gene: TRBD1; v_gene: TRBV7-9; CDR3nt: TGTGCCAGCAGCCGTCTCATGGACAGGAGTGTTGGGCAGTACTTC; CDR3aa: CASSRLMDRSVGQYF
j_gene: TRBJ2-5; abundance: .; d_gene: .; v_gene: TRBV2; CDR3nt: TGTGCCAGCAGCTTCCCCAGTCGGGAGACCCAGTACTTC; CDR3aa: CASSFPSRETQYF
j_gene: TRBJ2-7; abundance: .; d_gene: TRBD2; v_gene: TRBV4-1; CDR3nt: TGCGCCAGCAGCCAAGTTTCTAGCGGGAGGGGCTACGAGCAGTACTTC; CDR3aa: CASSQVSSGRGYEQYF
j_gene: TRBJ1-2; abundance: .; d_gene: .; v_gene: TRBV10-3; CDR3nt: TGTGCCATCAGTGAAGGGCCTACCCATGGCTACACCTTC; CDR3aa: CAISEGPTHGYTF
j_gene: TRBJ2-7; abundance: .; d_gene: .; v_gene: TRBV5-1; CDR3nt: TGTGCCAGCAGCTTGGGGTCGGCGGGCTACGAGCAGTACTTC; CDR3aa: CASSLGSAGYEQYF
j_gene: TRBJ2-7; abundance: few; d_gene: .; v_gene: TRBV7-8; CDR3nt: TGTGCCAGCCCCGGTTACGAGCAGTACTTC; CDR3aa: CASPGYEQYF
j_gene: TRBJ1-5; abundance: .; d_gene: .; v_gene: TRBV11-2; CDR3nt: TGTGCCAGCAGCGCAAGGGACGGGGGGCTTGGTAATCAGCCCCAGCATTTT; CDR3aa: CASSARDGGLGNQPQHF
j_gene: TRBJ1-2; abundance: .; d_gene: .; v_gene: TRBV29-1; CDR3nt: TGCAGCGTTGACCAAGACGGAACCTATGGCTACACCTTC; CDR3aa: CSVDQDGTYGYTF
j_gene: TRBJ1-6; abundance: .; d_gene: .; v_gene: TRBV12-3/TRBV12-4; CDR3nt: TGTGCCAGCAGTTTAGCACACACAAATTCACCCCTCCACTTT; CDR3aa: CASSLAHTNSPLHF
j_gene: TRBJ1-2; abundance: many; d_gene: TRBD1; v_gene: TRBV7-2; CDR3nt: TGTGCCAGCAGCGCAGGACAGGGGGCATATGGCTACACCTTC; CDR3aa: CASSAGQGAYGYTF
j_gene: TRBJ1-2; abundance: once; d_gene: .; v_gene: TRBV7-9; CDR3nt: TGTGCCAGCAGCGCAGTGGGGGGGGGCGCGAACTATGGCTACACCTTC; CDR3aa: CASSAVGGGANYGYTF